This T cell receptor (beta chain) was sequenced for a study of blood T cell repertoires in COVID-19. Profiling relied on immunoSEQ multiplex PCR, and the TCRdb table lists in-frame clones only, not all of them. The sample carries over 200,000 clones, approximately 83% recorded once. Across over 20 US areas, participants ranged in age from 18 to 89 years. Which cohort a participant joined came from the clinical history participants gave. The receptor comes from a woman aged 45-60 years who had recovered from COVID-19. The material sequenced was PBMCs or T cells enriched from blood (not recorded which).

As DNA, the CDR3 is TGCGCCAGCACCCATCGACAGGGGATCACCGGGGAGCTGTTTTTT. It translates to CASTHRQGITGELFF. The chain links TRBV5-1 to TRBJ2-2; 8 bases agree with TRBD1. This CDR3 has 15 residues. The germline V gene has CDR1 SGHRS and CDR2 YFSETQ. With 6 bases clipped from V and 4 bases from J, the junction kept 8 bases outside the gene matches. The full variable domain, rest sourced from reference TRBV5-1 and TRBJ2-2, is KAGVTQTPRYLIKTRGQQVTLSCSPISGHRSVSWYQQTPGQGLQFLFEYFSETQRNKGNFPGRFSGRQFSNSRSEMNVSTLELGDSALYLCASTHRQGITGELFFGEGSRLTVL.